This TCR beta chain originates from a study of blood T cell repertoires in COVID-19. Clones were sequenced by immunoSEQ multiplex PCR, and TCRdb holds only the in-frame ones, with some missing. Of about 140,000 clones listed, about 82% are singletons. The CDR3 spans 15 residues. Germline values: CDR1 MGHRA, CDR2 YSYEKL. The V gene lost 0 bases and the J gene lost 2 bases, with 9 bases spanning the gap. Sequencing was carried out using peripheral blood. This TCR was recovered from a woman in her fifties or sixties with acute or convalescent COVID-19. The rearrangement uses TRBV4-1 and TRBJ2-3; D is unclear. The CDR3 nucleotides are TGCGCCAGCAGCCAAGATCTGTCACTCACAGATACGCAGTATTTT. Its protein product is CASSQDLSLTDTQYF.